A selection of T cell receptor beta chains follows, all from one sample in a study of T-cell memory formation after mild COVID-19. TCRdb recomputed calls from the 5' RACE reads with MiXCR, one row per CDR3 protein. The sample has under 550,000 distinct CDR3 sequences; about 18% are singletons. The sample was PBMCs or a T cell subset sorted from them (not recorded which). The receptors come from an adult woman who had mild COVID-19 (a few samples of this study predate the infection). Cell type and time point are not known. CDR3s include the opening cysteine and the closing phenylalanine or tryptophan. A D gene is named only where the DNA matches it firmly. Size tells how often a clone was seen (once, few, many) or the class of an expanded clone, and some rows leave it out.

v_call	d_call	clone_size	j_call	cdr3_aa	cdr3_nt
TRBV3-1	.	.	TRBJ1-3	CASSPLGDGNTIYF	TGTGCCAGCAGCCCCTTGGGTGACGGAAACACCATATATTTT
TRBV5-6	.	few	TRBJ2-1	CASSPGPTIEQFF	TGTGCCAGCAGCCCTGGACCGACAATTGAGCAGTTCTTC
TRBV12-3/TRBV12-4	TRBD2	few	TRBJ2-1	CASKVAGLYEQFF	TGTGCCAGCAAGGTAGCGGGACTATATGAGCAGTTCTTC
TRBV9	.	.	TRBJ2-5	CASQREAGHRETQYF	TGTGCCAGTCAAAGGGAAGCGGGACATCGGGAGACCCAGTACTTC
TRBV12-3/TRBV12-4	TRBD2	few	TRBJ2-1	CASSSVAGGLGEQFF	TGTGCCAGCAGTTCCGTTGCGGGAGGTCTAGGTGAGCAGTTCTTC
TRBV7-2	TRBD2	many	TRBJ2-1	CASSAGLAGASYNEQFF	TGTGCCAGCAGCGCGGGACTAGCGGGAGCCTCCTACAATGAGCAGTTCTTC
TRBV10-3	.	.	TRBJ1-1	CATSGGGMNTEAFF	TGTGCCACCTCCGGTGGTGGTATGAACACTGAAGCTTTCTTT
TRBV6-5	.	few	TRBJ2-7	CASSYNSPHEQYF	TGTGCCAGCAGTTATAACAGTCCCCACGAGCAGTACTTC
TRBV29-1	TRBD2	.	TRBJ2-5	CSVWVAGGLQETQYF	TGCAGCGTTTGGGTAGCGGGAGGTCTCCAAGAGACCCAGTACTTC
TRBV6-2/TRBV6-3	.	.	TRBJ1-2	CASSYSTGTQDDGYTF	TGTGCCAGCAGTTATTCGACCGGGACACAAGATGATGGCTACACCTTC
TRBV25-1	TRBD1	.	TRBJ1-2	CASSDARQGSLYGYTF	TGTGCCAGCAGTGACGCAAGACAGGGGTCACTCTATGGCTACACCTTC
TRBV28	TRBD2	.	TRBJ2-7	CASSSPSPTRRTGTRDEQYF	TGTGCCAGCAGTTCCCCTTCGCCGACACGTCGTACCGGGACTAGGGACGAGCAGTACTTC
TRBV4-3	.	few	TRBJ1-1	CASSQDQAANTEAFF	TGCGCCAGCAGCCAAGATCAGGCGGCGAACACTGAAGCTTTCTTT
TRBV5-6	TRBD1	.	TRBJ2-7	CASSLGTGGYIDEQYF	TGTGCCAGCAGCTTGGGGACAGGGGGCTACATAGACGAGCAGTACTTC
TRBV24-1	.	.	TRBJ1-1	CATSDFGNTEAFF	TGTGCCACCAGTGATTTCGGGAACACTGAAGCTTTCTTT
TRBV5-6	.	few	TRBJ1-1	CASSLFGVNTEAFF	TGTGCCAGCAGCTTGTTCGGGGTGAACACTGAAGCTTTCTTT
TRBV12-3/TRBV12-4	.	.	TRBJ1-5	CASSLDPPLHF	TGTGCCAGCAGTTTAGACCCCCCGCTGCATTTT
TRBV29-1	.	.	TRBJ1-1	CSVDPRDVAFF	TGCAGCGTTGACCCCCGTGACGTCGCTTTCTTT
TRBV5-6	TRBD2	few	TRBJ2-5	CASSPRLAGELQETQYF	TGTGCCAGCAGCCCCCGCCTAGCGGGGGAACTACAAGAGACCCAGTACTTC
TRBV6-2/TRBV6-3	.	.	TRBJ2-7	CASSYPRLQSSYEQYF	TGTGCCAGCAGTTACCCCCGGCTTCAGAGCTCCTACGAGCAGTACTTC
TRBV6-2/TRBV6-3	.	.	TRBJ2-1	CASSYGGHDEQFF	TGTGCCAGCAGTTACGGGGGGCACGATGAGCAGTTCTTC
TRBV12-3/TRBV12-4	.	few	TRBJ2-4	CASSLIQNIQYF	TGTGCCAGCAGTTTAATTCAAAACATTCAGTACTTC
TRBV5-5	.	.	TRBJ1-6	CASRNGPPLHF	TGTGCCAGCAGAAACGGGCCCCCCCTCCACTTT
TRBV20-1	TRBD2	few	TRBJ2-1	CSATTSGGVNEQFF	TGCAGTGCAACTACTAGCGGGGGGGTAAATGAGCAGTTCTTC
TRBV20-1	TRBD1	many	TRBJ2-7	CSARDQTGPTYEQYF	TGCAGTGCTAGAGACCAGACAGGGCCAACCTACGAGCAGTACTTC
TRBV6-5	.	.	TRBJ1-6	CASTLTGTANSPLHF	TGTGCCAGCACCCTGACCGGGACTGCTAATTCACCCCTCCACTTT
TRBV20-1	.	few	TRBJ2-7	CSARAPERYEQYF	TGCAGTGCTAGAGCCCCAGAGCGGTACGAGCAGTACTTC
TRBV29-1	TRBD2	.	TRBJ2-3	CSVGRETNTDTQYF	TGCAGCGTGGGGCGGGAGACCAACACAGATACGCAGTATTTT
TRBV12-3/TRBV12-4	TRBD2	.	TRBJ2-1	CASSGSGSAYNEQFF	TGTGCCAGCAGTGGTAGCGGGAGTGCCTACAATGAGCAGTTCTTC
TRBV29-1	.	.	TRBJ1-2	CSIHRSGYTF	TGCAGCATACACCGGAGTGGCTACACCTTC
TRBV7-2	TRBD2	few	TRBJ2-5	CASSQISGTQETQYF	TGTGCCAGCAGCCAGATTAGCGGGACACAAGAGACCCAGTACTTC
TRBV14	.	.	TRBJ1-5	CASSQVVGRSWKNNQPQHF	TGTGCCAGCAGCCAAGTAGTTGGACGTTCGTGGAAAAACAATCAGCCCCAGCATTTT
TRBV6-6	.	.	TRBJ1-1	CASSQIMNTEAFF	TGTGCCAGCAGCCAGATCATGAACACTGAAGCTTTCTTT
TRBV3-1	TRBD1	.	TRBJ2-5	CASSQGDRGAETQYF	TGTGCCAGCAGCCAAGGAGACAGGGGGGCCGAGACCCAGTACTTC
TRBV5-6	.	few	TRBJ2-1	CASSLLVRGPLLSEQFF	TGTGCCAGCAGCTTGTTGGTAAGGGGACCCCTCCTGAGTGAGCAGTTCTTC
TRBV12-3/TRBV12-4	.	few	TRBJ2-5	CASSPRRGEETQYF	TGTGCCAGCAGCCCGCGCCGGGGCGAGGAGACCCAGTACTTC
TRBV7-6	.	few	TRBJ2-7	CASSPSGGRSPYEQYF	TGTGCCAGCAGCCCATCCGGTGGGCGAAGTCCTTACGAGCAGTACTTC
TRBV4-3	TRBD2	.	TRBJ2-7	CASSQETSGTSYEQYF	TGCGCCAGCAGCCAGGAGACTAGCGGGACCTCCTACGAGCAGTACTTC
TRBV20-1	TRBD2	.	TRBJ2-1	CSALASGPYNEQFF	TGCAGTGCGTTAGCTAGCGGGCCCTACAATGAGCAGTTCTTC
TRBV15	.	few	TRBJ1-1	CATSRDQLNTEAFF	TGTGCCACCAGCAGAGATCAGTTAAACACTGAAGCTTTCTTT
TRBV12-3/TRBV12-4	.	.	TRBJ2-2	CASSLPSGSNTGELFF	TGTGCCAGCAGTTTACCCAGCGGTTCGAACACCGGGGAGCTGTTTTTT
TRBV4-3	TRBD2	.	TRBJ2-1	CASSRELAGGYNEQFF	TGCGCCAGCAGCCGCGAACTAGCGGGTGGGTACAATGAGCAGTTCTTC